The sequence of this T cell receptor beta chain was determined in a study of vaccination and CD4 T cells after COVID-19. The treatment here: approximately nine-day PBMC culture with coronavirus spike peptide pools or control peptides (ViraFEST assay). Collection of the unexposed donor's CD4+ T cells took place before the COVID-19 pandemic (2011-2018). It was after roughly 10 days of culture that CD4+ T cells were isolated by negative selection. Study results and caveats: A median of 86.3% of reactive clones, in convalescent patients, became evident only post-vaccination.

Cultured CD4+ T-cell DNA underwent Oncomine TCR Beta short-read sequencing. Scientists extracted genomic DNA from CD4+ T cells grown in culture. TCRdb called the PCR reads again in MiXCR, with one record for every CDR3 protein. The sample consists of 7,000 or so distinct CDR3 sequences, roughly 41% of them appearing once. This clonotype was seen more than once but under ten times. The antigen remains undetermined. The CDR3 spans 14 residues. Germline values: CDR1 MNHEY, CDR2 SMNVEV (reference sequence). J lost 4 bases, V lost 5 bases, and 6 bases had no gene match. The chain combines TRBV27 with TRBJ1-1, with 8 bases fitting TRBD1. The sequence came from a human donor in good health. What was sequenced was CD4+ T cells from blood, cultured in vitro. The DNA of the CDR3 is TGTGCCAGCAGTCTTTCGACAGGGGCCACTGAAGCTTTCTTT. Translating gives CASSLSTGATEAFF.